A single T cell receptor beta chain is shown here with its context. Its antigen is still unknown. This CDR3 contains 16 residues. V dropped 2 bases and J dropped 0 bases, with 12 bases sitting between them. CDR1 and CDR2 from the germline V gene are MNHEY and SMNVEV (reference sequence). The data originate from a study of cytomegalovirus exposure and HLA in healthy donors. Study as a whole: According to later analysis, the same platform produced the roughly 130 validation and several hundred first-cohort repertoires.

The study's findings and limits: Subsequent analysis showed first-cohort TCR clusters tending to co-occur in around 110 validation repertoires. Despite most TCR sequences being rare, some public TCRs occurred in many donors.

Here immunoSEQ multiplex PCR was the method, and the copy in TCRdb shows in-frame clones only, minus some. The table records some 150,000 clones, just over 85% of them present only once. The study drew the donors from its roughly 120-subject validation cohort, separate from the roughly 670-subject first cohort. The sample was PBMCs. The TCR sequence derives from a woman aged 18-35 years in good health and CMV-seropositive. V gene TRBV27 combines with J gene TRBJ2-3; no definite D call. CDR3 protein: CASSLSALGSTDTQYF. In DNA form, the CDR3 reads TGTGCCAGCAGTTTAAGCGCGCTTGGTAGCACAGATACGCAGTATTTT.